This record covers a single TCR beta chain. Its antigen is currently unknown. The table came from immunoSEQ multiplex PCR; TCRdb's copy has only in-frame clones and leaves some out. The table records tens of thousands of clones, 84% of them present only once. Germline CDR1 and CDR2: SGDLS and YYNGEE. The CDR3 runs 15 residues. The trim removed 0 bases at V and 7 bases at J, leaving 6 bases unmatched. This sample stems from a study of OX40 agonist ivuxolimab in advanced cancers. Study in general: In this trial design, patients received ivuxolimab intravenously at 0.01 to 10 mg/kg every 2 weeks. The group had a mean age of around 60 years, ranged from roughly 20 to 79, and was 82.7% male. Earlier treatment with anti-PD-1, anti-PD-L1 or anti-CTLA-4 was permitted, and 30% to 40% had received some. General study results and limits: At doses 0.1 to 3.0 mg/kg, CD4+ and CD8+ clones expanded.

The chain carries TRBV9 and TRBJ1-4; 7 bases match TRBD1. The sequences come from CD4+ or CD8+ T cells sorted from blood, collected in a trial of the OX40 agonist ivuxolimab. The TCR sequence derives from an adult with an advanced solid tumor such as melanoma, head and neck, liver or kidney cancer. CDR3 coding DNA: TGTGCCAGCAGCGTAGATACAGGGGCGAGTGAAAAACTGTTTTTT. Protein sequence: CASSVDTGASEKLFF.